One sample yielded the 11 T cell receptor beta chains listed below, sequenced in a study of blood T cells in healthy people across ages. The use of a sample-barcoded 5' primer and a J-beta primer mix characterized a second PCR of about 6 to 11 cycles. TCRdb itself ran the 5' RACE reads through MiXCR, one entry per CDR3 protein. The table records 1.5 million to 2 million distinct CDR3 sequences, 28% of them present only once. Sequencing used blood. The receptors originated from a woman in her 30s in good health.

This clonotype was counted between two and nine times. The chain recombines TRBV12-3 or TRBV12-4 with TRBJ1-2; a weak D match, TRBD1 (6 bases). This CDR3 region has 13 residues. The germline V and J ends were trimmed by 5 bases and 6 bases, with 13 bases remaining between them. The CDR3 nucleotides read TGTGCCAGCAGTCACAGGGAAGGGGATGGCTACACCTTC. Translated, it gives CASSHREGDGYTF.

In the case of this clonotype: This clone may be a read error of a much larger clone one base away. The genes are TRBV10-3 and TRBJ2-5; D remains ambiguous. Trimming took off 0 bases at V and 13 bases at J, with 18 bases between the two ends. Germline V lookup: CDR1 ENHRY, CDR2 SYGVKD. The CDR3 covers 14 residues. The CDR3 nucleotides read TGTGCCATCAGTGAGTCGGACGACCCCTACGAGCGGTACTTC. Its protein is CAISESDDPYERYF.

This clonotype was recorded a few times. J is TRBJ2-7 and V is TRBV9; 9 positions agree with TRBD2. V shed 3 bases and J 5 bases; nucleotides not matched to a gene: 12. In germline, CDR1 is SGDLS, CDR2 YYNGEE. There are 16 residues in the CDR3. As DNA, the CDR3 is TGTGCCAGCAGCGCGGGACTTGCGGGGGGGCGCGACGAGCAGTACTTC. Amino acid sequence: CASSAGLAGGRDEQYF.

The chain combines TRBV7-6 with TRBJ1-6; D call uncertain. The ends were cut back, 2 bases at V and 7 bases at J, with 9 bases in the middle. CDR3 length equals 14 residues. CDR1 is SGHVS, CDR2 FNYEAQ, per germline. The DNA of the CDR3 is TGTGCCAGCAGCTTACTGGCGGGGAATTCACCCCTCCACTTT. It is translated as CASSLLAGNSPLHF.

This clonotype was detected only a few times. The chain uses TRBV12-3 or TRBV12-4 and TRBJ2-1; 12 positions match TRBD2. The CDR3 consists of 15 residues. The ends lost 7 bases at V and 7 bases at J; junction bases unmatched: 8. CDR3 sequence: CASTLTSGRLNEQFF. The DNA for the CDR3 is TGTGCCAGCACCTTGACTAGCGGGAGATTAAATGAGCAGTTCTTC.

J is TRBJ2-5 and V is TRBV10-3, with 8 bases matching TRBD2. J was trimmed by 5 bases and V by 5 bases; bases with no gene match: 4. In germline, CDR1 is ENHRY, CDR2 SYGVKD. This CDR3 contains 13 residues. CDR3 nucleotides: TGTGCCATCAGTTTAGCGGGATTTGAGACCCAGTACTTC. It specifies CAISLAGFETQYF.

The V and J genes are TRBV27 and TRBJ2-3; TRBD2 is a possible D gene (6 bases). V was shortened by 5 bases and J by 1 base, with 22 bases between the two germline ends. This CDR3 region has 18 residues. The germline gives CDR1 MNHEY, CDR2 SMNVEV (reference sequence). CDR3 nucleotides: TGTGCCAGCAGTGCCCTCGGTATGCGGGGAGCCCGCACAGATACGCAGTATTTT. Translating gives CASSALGMRGARTDTQYF.

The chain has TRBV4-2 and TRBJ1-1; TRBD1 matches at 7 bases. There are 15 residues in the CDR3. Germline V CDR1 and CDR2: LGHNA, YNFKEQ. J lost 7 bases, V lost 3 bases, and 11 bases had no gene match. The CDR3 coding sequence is TGTGCCAGCAGCCAGGGACTCCAGGGGGTTATTGAAGCTTTCTTT. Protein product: CASSQGLQGVIEAFF.

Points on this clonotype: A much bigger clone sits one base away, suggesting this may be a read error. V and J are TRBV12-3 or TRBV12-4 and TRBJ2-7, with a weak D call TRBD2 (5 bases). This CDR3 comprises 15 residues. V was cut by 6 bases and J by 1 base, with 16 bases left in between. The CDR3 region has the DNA TGTGCCAGCAGCTACGTAGCGAGAGAGTCCTACGAGCAGTACTTC. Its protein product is CASSYVARESYEQYF.

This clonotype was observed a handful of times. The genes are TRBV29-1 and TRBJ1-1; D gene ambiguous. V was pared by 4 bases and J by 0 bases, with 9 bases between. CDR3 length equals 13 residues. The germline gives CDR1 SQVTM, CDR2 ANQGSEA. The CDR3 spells CSVVRSMNTEAFF. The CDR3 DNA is TGCAGCGTTGTCCGCAGCATGAACACTGAAGCTTTCTTT.

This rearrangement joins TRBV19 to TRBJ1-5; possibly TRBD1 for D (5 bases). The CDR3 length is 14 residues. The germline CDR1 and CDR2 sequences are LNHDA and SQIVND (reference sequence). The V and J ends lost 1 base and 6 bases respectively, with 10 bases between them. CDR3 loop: CASSIGRGTQPQHF. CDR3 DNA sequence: TGTGCCAGTAGTATAGGGAGGGGCACTCAGCCCCAGCATTTT.